The T cell receptor (beta chain) under discussion was sequenced for a study of technical replicates of blood from a handful of donors. The repertoire was sequenced with immunoSEQ multiplex PCR; TCRdb's copy has only in-frame clones and lacks some. The data hold about 56,000 clones, with 90% to 95% observed a single time. This clone was counted once. This TCR was sampled from a human donor in good health. Some clones in this sample may be carry-over from other donors' samples. Material for sequencing was PBMCs.

The CDR3, as DNA: TGTGCCAGCAGCTGGCGGGCCGGGGGGCGCGGGGCTTTCTTT. Translated: CASSWRAGGRGAFF. This chain links TRBV5-6 with TRBJ1-1, with D possibly being TRBD1 (6 bases). The germline V gene encodes CDR1 SGHDT and CDR2 YYEEEE. Trimming shortened V by 3 bases and J by 11 bases, and 20 bases separated the two germline ends. CDR3 size: 14 residues.